Listed below are T cell receptor beta chains from one sample, sequenced in a study of T cell responses to AZD1222 COVID-19 vaccine. Only in-frame clones appear in the TCRdb table, and some are missing; sequencing was by immunoSEQ multiplex PCR. The sample carries 90,000 to 140,000 clones, around 80% recorded once. Sample: peripheral blood, taken on day 0 of AZD1222 vaccination. The receptors shown here come from an adult in good health. Both conserved end residues are part of each CDR3. A D gene is named only where the DNA matches it firmly. Where a row states a size, it is once, few, many or the class of an expanded clone; other rows omit it.

clone size,V gene,D gene,J gene,CDR3 DNA,CDR3 protein
.,TRBV10-3,TRBD2,TRBJ2-3,TGTGCCATCAGTGAGTTAACTAGCGGGGGTTCTAGCACAGATACGCAGTATTTT,CAISELTSGGSSTDTQYF
.,TRBV5-1,.,TRBJ2-3,TGCGCCAGCAGCCCCCGCAGAGAACCACCCCTGAATACGCAGTATTTT,CASSPRREPPLNTQYF
.,TRBV5-1,.,TRBJ1-6,TGCGCCAGCAGCTTGGAGGTCAGCTCCTATAATTCACCCCTCCACTTT,CASSLEVSSYNSPLHF
few,TRBV7-2,TRBD2,TRBJ2-7,TGTGCCAGCAGCTCGGGACTACTAACCTACGAGCAGTACTTC,CASSSGLLTYEQYF
.,TRBV12-3/TRBV12-4,.,TRBJ1-2,TGTGCCAGCAGTTTGGTGGTTTCCCGGGGCTACACCTTC,CASSLVVSRGYTF
few,TRBV6-5,TRBD1,TRBJ1-6,TGTGCCAGCAGTTACGGGACAGCTAATTCACCCCTCCACTTT,CASSYGTANSPLHF
few,TRBV6-2/TRBV6-3,.,TRBJ1-6,TGTGCCAGCAGCCTACAACAGGGAAATTCACCCCTCCACTTT,CASSLQQGNSPLHF
.,TRBV6-2/TRBV6-3,.,TRBJ1-1,TGTGCCAGCAGTTACGTTGGAGGAAGCGCTGAAGCTTTCTTT,CASSYVGGSAEAFF
.,TRBV12-5,.,TRBJ1-2,TGTGCTAGTGATCTCGGGACAAATGCCGGCTACACCTTC,CASDLGTNAGYTF
few,TRBV2,.,TRBJ2-3,TGTGCCAGCAGTGGTATCACAGATACGCAGTATTTT,CASSGITDTQYF
.,TRBV12-3/TRBV12-4,.,TRBJ1-1,TGTGCCAGCAGCAACCGACCGGGCCGAGAAGCTTTCTTT,CASSNRPGREAFF
.,TRBV10-3,TRBD1,TRBJ2-4,TGTGCCATCAGTGATCCACCAGGACAGGGGAACATTCAGTACTTC,CAISDPPGQGNIQYF
.,TRBV5-1,TRBD1,TRBJ1-1,TGCGCCAGCCAGGGACAGACGAACACTGAAGCTTTCTTT,CASQGQTNTEAFF
.,TRBV25-1,TRBD1,TRBJ2-3,TGTGCCAGCAGTGTACAGGGGGCATATACGCAGTATTTT,CASSVQGAYTQYF
.,TRBV7-6,.,TRBJ2-3,TGTGCCAGCAGCGCAAAGTGGACAAGCACAGATACGCAGTATTTT,CASSAKWTSTDTQYF
.,TRBV5-6,.,TRBJ1-1,TGTGCCAGCAGCCATGACCAGGACGGGTGGCGTGCTGAAGCTTTCTTT,CASSHDQDGWRAEAFF
.,TRBV4-3,TRBD1,TRBJ1-4,TGCGCCAGCAGCCAAGGGACAGGGGTGGAAAAACTGTTTTTT,CASSQGTGVEKLFF
once,TRBV7-2,.,TRBJ2-3,TGTGCCAGCAGCTTAAGGTCTGGGACGGATACGCAGTATTTT,CASSLRSGTDTQYF
.,TRBV6-5,.,TRBJ2-2,TGTGCCAGCAGTTACTCGGCGGGCGCGAACACCGGGGAGCTGTTTTTT,CASSYSAGANTGELFF
few,TRBV6-5,.,TRBJ1-5,TGTGCCAGCAGTTACTCGCCAGGGGATCAGCCCCAGCATTTT,CASSYSPGDQPQHF
.,TRBV5-1,.,TRBJ2-1,TGCGCCAGCAGCGGGGTGGTAGGAAATGAGCAGTTCTTC,CASSGVVGNEQFF
.,TRBV2,.,TRBJ1-1,TGTGCCAGCGAAAGGGGCTTAAACACTGAAGCTTTCTTT,CASERGLNTEAFF
.,TRBV5-6,.,TRBJ2-2,TGTGCCAGCAGCTTGGGGTTCAAGGGGACGAACACCGGGGAGCTGTTTTTT,CASSLGFKGTNTGELFF
.,TRBV5-5,.,TRBJ2-6,TGTGCCAGCAACTTGGGACTTTCCTCTGGGGCCAACGTCCTGACTTTC,CASNLGLSSGANVLTF
.,TRBV18,.,TRBJ2-7,TGTGCCAGCTCACCAGAACTCGATTACGAGCAGTACTTC,CASSPELDYEQYF
few,TRBV7-9,.,TRBJ2-6,TGTGCCAGCCCCAAAGAGGCGGGACAATCGGGGGCCAACGTCCTGACTTTC,CASPKEAGQSGANVLTF
.,TRBV5-6,TRBD1,TRBJ1-2,TGTGCCAGCGTCTCTCGGGACAGAGAGGTCTATGGCTACACCTTC,CASVSRDREVYGYTF
.,TRBV10-3,.,TRBJ1-2,TGTGCCATCAGTGAGTACAAGGAGTATGGCTACACCTTC,CAISEYKEYGYTF
few,TRBV7-9,TRBD1,TRBJ2-7,TGTGCCAGCAGCTTCGCCGGGACAGGGAACTCCTACGAGCAGTACTTC,CASSFAGTGNSYEQYF
.,TRBV6-5,.,TRBJ2-3,TGTGCCAGCAGTTACACGGGTAGCACTAGCACAGATACGCAGTATTTT,CASSYTGSTSTDTQYF
few,TRBV5-5,TRBD1,TRBJ2-5,TGTGCCAGCAGCTTGGGCAGGGGGCGAGAGACCCAGTACTTC,CASSLGRGRETQYF
.,TRBV6-5,.,TRBJ1-1,TGTGCCAGCAGCGATAGGGGGTCGTCTGAAGCTTTCTTT,CASSDRGSSEAFF
.,TRBV6-8,.,TRBJ1-3,TGTGCCAGCAGTCCACCGGAACCGGGAAACACCATATATTTT,CASSPPEPGNTIYF
.,TRBV11-1,.,TRBJ1-1,TGTGCCAGCAGCCCGGACAGTGACACTGAAGCTTTCTTT,CASSPDSDTEAFF
.,TRBV5-1,.,TRBJ2-7,TGCGCCAGCAGCTTGGGTGGTTCCGCCTACGAGCAGTACTTC,CASSLGGSAYEQYF
.,TRBV18,.,TRBJ1-1,TGTGCCAGCTCACCACGCGTGGGCCTTGAGAACACTGAAGCTTTCTTT,CASSPRVGLENTEAFF
.,TRBV5-1,TRBD2,TRBJ2-1,TGCGCCAGCAGCTATTCGCCGGGGGGAGTCGGGAGCTCCTACAATGAGCAGTTCTTC,CASSYSPGGVGSSYNEQFF
.,TRBV5-1,.,TRBJ2-3,TGCGCCAGCAGCTTGGGGCAGGTCGGGGCAGATACGCAGTATTTT,CASSLGQVGADTQYF
.,TRBV5-6,.,TRBJ1-4,TGTGCCAGCAGCTTGCGGACAGACCATTTGTTTGCAACTAATGAAAAACTGTTTTTT,CASSLRTDHLFATNEKLFF
.,TRBV2,.,TRBJ1-1,TGTGCCAGCAGTTCACAGGGAAGAACTGAAGCTTTCTTT,CASSSQGRTEAFF
.,TRBV21-1,.,TRBJ2-2,TGTGCCAGCAGCTCCCCCTGCCGAGACAGGACGAACACCGGGGAGCTGTTTTTT,CASSSPCRDRTNTGELFF
.,TRBV2,TRBD2,TRBJ2-1,TGTGCCAGCACCGAAAGGACTAGCGGGGGAAACAATGAGCAGTTCTTC,CASTERTSGGNNEQFF
.,TRBV5-6,TRBD1,TRBJ1-2,TGTGCCAGCAGCGGGACAGGGGGCCAACTCTATGGCTACACCTTC,CASSGTGGQLYGYTF
.,TRBV13,.,TRBJ2-3,TGTGCCAGCAGCTTAGGCAGCACAGATACGCAGTATTTT,CASSLGSTDTQYF
.,TRBV27,.,TRBJ2-2,TGTGCCAGCAGTTTATCGGGGATGGGCACCGGGGAGCTGTTTTTT,CASSLSGMGTGELFF
.,TRBV6-2/TRBV6-3,.,TRBJ2-7,TGTGCCAGCAGCCCCATCCCCTCAGGACGTCATTACGAGCAGTACTTC,CASSPIPSGRHYEQYF
.,TRBV14,.,TRBJ1-1,TGTGCCAGCAGCCAAGTCGGGAGGTACACTGAAGCTTTCTTT,CASSQVGRYTEAFF
.,TRBV10-2,TRBD2,TRBJ2-3,TGCGCCAGCAGTGATTCTAGCGGGGGCACAGATACGCAGTATTTT,CASSDSSGGTDTQYF
.,TRBV6-1,.,TRBJ1-3,TGTGCCAGCAGTGAAAGGGCTGGAAACACCATATATTTT,CASSERAGNTIYF
.,TRBV11-2,TRBD2,TRBJ2-7,TGTGCCAGCAGCTTCGACTTCTTAGAGGCTAGCGGGTCCTACGAGCAGTACTTC,CASSFDFLEASGSYEQYF
.,TRBV7-3,.,TRBJ2-5,TGTGCCAGCAGCTTACTGGGGCAGTCCCTGAACTTC,CASSLLGQSLNF
.,TRBV10-1,.,TRBJ1-1,TGCGCCAGCAGTAAGACAGAGCTGAACACTGAAGCTTTCTTT,CASSKTELNTEAFF
.,TRBV9,TRBD1,TRBJ1-4,TGTGCCAGCAGCGTGGGGACAGCAACTAATGAAAAACTGTTTTTT,CASSVGTATNEKLFF
once,TRBV10-3,.,TRBJ1-6,TGTGCCATCAGTGATGGGGGGCAATCGAATTCACCCCTCCACTTT,CAISDGGQSNSPLHF
once,TRBV9,.,TRBJ1-2,TGTGCCAGCAGCACCACGGACGGGATTGGCTACACCTTC,CASSTTDGIGYTF
.,TRBV7-2,.,TRBJ1-1,TGTGCCAGCAGCTTACTACGGCAGATTGGAGCCGAAGCTTTCTTT,CASSLLRQIGAEAFF
.,TRBV5-4,TRBD2,TRBJ2-3,TGTGCCAGCACCCTGAAGCGGGGCGATACGCAGTATTTT,CASTLKRGDTQYF
.,TRBV6-4,TRBD2,TRBJ2-3,TGTGCCAGCAGTGTGCACGGGACTAGCGGGACAGATACGCAGTATTTT,CASSVHGTSGTDTQYF